A single sample is the source of the 28 T cell receptor beta chains below, sequenced in a study of blood T cell repertoires in COVID-19. Some clones are missing from TCRdb's copy, which holds only in-frame ones; the method was immunoSEQ multiplex PCR. The top ten clones hold approximately 3% of a sample with about 260,000 clones, about 91% of them seen once. The material sequenced was PBMCs or T cells enriched from blood (not recorded which). The source of these receptors is a man between 40 and 49 years old who had been exposed to COVID-19.

J is TRBJ1-2 and V is TRBV20-1; D remains ambiguous. Trimming left V 4 bases short and J 7 bases short, with 10 bases between. The germline gives CDR1 DFQATT, CDR2 SNEGSKA (reference sequence). The CDR3 totals 11 residues. CDR3 in DNA: TGCAGTGCTAAGGAAACGGGTGGCTACACCTTC. Translated: CSAKETGGYTF.

This chain joins TRBV7-9 and TRBJ2-7, with 8 bases aligning to TRBD1. The CDR3 contains 15 residues. V lost 5 bases, J lost 2 bases, and 8 bases stayed unmatched. The germline gives CDR1 SEHNR, CDR2 FQNEAQ (reference sequence). The CDR3 loop reads CASSPGDRGTYEQYF. The CDR3 DNA is TGTGCCAGCAGCCCAGGAGACAGGGGTACCTACGAGCAGTACTTC.

The chain joins TRBV19 to TRBJ1-2; 8 bases are a match to TRBD1. J lost 1 base, V lost 7 bases, and 14 bases had no gene match. This CDR3 contains 17 residues. The germline CDR1 and CDR2 sequences are LNHDA and SQIVND (reference sequence). CDR3 loop: CASMFPGMTGDNYGYTF. CDR3 nucleotides: TGTGCCAGTATGTTCCCGGGAATGACAGGGGATAACTATGGCTACACCTTC.

The chain employs TRBV29-1 and TRBJ2-1; 7 bases fit TRBD1. V trimming: 6 bases; J trimming: 8 bases; junction bases outside the gene matches: 10. Germline CDR1 and CDR2: SQVTM and ANQGSEA. This CDR3 spans 13 amino acids. CDR3 sequence (DNA): TGCAGCGTGCGAAAGGGGGCCGCCCATGAGCAGTTCTTC. Translation gives CSVRKGAAHEQFF.

The chain links TRBV19 to TRBJ2-7; possible D gene TRBD1, 5 bases. V was shortened by 4 bases and J by 1 base, with 11 bases between the two germline ends. The germline gives CDR1 LNHDA, CDR2 SQIVND (reference sequence). CDR3 length: 14 amino acids. The DNA for the CDR3 is TGTGCCAGTAGTAGGGGCGGTGGGTCCTACGAGCAGTACTTC. It specifies CASSRGGGSYEQYF.

This rearrangement joins TRBV27 to TRBJ2-7; D possibly corresponds to TRBD2 (6 bases). V was clipped by 6 bases and J by 1 base, with 13 bases between them. From germline, CDR1 is MNHEY and CDR2 SMNVEV (reference sequence). This CDR3 has 14 amino acids. The CDR3 spells CASSRGGTSYEQYF. Written as DNA, the CDR3 is TGTGCCAGCAGCCGAGGCGGGACTTCCTACGAGCAGTACTTC.

The rearrangement uses TRBV7-8 and TRBJ1-6; D call uncertain. The CDR3 is 15 amino acids. V shed 0 bases and J shed 6 bases, with 9 bases lying between them. Germline V lookup: CDR1 SGHVS, CDR2 FQNEAQ. DNA of the CDR3: TGTGCCAGCAGCTTAGCCTGGGGAGGTAATTCACCCCTCCACTTT. Its protein is CASSLAWGGNSPLHF.

The chain employs TRBV27 and TRBJ2-7, with 9 bases aligning to TRBD1. The V gene end was trimmed by 0 bases and the J gene end by 0 bases; junction bases not matched to a gene: 3. In germline, CDR1 is MNHEY, CDR2 SMNVEV (reference sequence). The CDR3 is 16 amino acids. DNA of the CDR3: TGTGCCAGCAGTTTATCCGGGACAGGGAACTCCTACGAGCAGTACTTC. It encodes CASSLSGTGNSYEQYF.

This clone was counted a single time. The chain carries TRBV10-2 and TRBJ2-7, with 11 bases fitting TRBD2. There are 15 residues in the CDR3. Germline V gives CDR1 WSHSY, CDR2 SAAADI. V was pared by 5 bases and J by 7 bases, with 10 bases of the junction left unmatched. The DNA for the CDR3 is TGCGCCAGCAGTTTACCAACTAGCGGGAGTTGGGAGCAGTACTTC. Residues: CASSLPTSGSWEQYF.

V usage is TRBV4-3 and J usage is TRBJ2-7; TRBD2 is a possible D gene (5 bases). The V end was cut by 0 bases, the J end by 0 bases, with 12 bases between. In germline, CDR1 is LGHNA, CDR2 YSLEER. The CDR3 is made up of 16 amino acids. This CDR3 reads CASSQDSWESSYEQYF. The CDR3 nucleotides read TGCGCCAGCAGCCAAGATTCTTGGGAGAGCTCCTACGAGCAGTACTTC.

This sequence joins TRBV19 and TRBJ2-1; 11 bases fit TRBD2. Germline values: CDR1 LNHDA, CDR2 SQIVND (reference sequence). This CDR3 spans 16 amino acids. Trimming cost V 2 bases and J 9 bases; bases outside gene matches: 9. DNA of the CDR3: TGTGCCAGTAGTATATTTGGGACTAGCGGCTTCGGTGAGCAGTTCTTC. Translation gives CASSIFGTSGFGEQFF. Together with reference TRBV19 and TRBJ2-1, the CDR3 gives the full variable domain: DGGITQSPKYLFRKEGQNVTLSCEQNLNHDAMYWYRQDPGQGLRLIYYSQIVNDFQKGDIAEGYSVSREKKESFPLTVTSAQKNPTAFYLCASSIFGTSGFGEQFFGPGTRLTVL.

J is TRBJ2-1 and V is TRBV7-9; D might be TRBD2 (5 bases). CDR1 and CDR2 from the germline V gene are SEHNR and FQNEAQ (reference sequence). The CDR3 sequence is 17 residues long. V lost 5 bases, J lost 8 bases, and 25 bases lay in between. The chain's CDR3 is CASSPNSGRGSRDEQFF. In DNA, the CDR3 is TGTGCCAGCAGCCCAAATTCGGGGAGAGGGTCAAGGGATGAGCAGTTCTTC.

This rearrangement joins TRBV7-3 to TRBJ2-2; 7 bases map to TRBD2. The trim removed 2 bases at V and 3 bases at J, leaving 3 bases unmatched. This CDR3 has 15 residues. Germline assignment: CDR1 SGHTA and CDR2 FQGTGA. The CDR3 here is CASSLAGADTGELFF. The DNA of the CDR3 is TGTGCCAGCAGCTTAGCGGGAGCGGACACCGGGGAGCTGTTTTTT.

This chain links TRBV9 with TRBJ2-3; TRBD1 is a possible D gene (6 bases). This CDR3 has 15 amino acids. CDR1 and CDR2 from the germline V gene are SGDLS and YYNGEE. V lost 4 bases and J 5 bases, leaving 17 bases between the germline ends. CDR3 protein: CASSPLGADRDTQYF. The CDR3 DNA is TGTGCCAGCAGCCCCTTGGGGGCAGACAGAGATACGCAGTATTTT.

The CDR3 here is CASLLTGGAGGYTF. The DNA of the CDR3 is TGTGCCAGCCTACTAACAGGGGGGGCAGGCGGCTACACCTTC. The chain uses TRBV19 and TRBJ1-2; 8 nucleotides match TRBD1. The germline V gene has CDR1 LNHDA and CDR2 SQIVND (reference sequence). The CDR3 spans 14 residues. The V segment lost 9 bases and the J segment 8 bases; nucleotides outside the gene matches: 14.

The chain links TRBV29-1 to TRBJ1-1; a possible D gene is TRBD1 (6 bases). The CDR3 loop spans 14 amino acids. The germline V gene has CDR1 SQVTM and CDR2 ANQGSEA. The V gene lost 4 bases and the J gene lost 2 bases, with 14 bases spanning the gap. The CDR3 protein is CSVVPRGFNTEAFF. In DNA, the CDR3 is TGCAGCGTTGTCCCAAGGGGGTTTAACACTGAAGCTTTCTTT.

The chain joins TRBV29-1 to TRBJ1-1; 10 bases agree with TRBD1. The junction had 9 bases not matched to a gene; V was cut back by 0 bases and J by 11 bases. Germline V gene data show CDR1 as SQVTM and CDR2 as ANQGSEA. The CDR3 covers 14 residues. CDR3 DNA sequence: TGCAGCGTTGAAGATCTCGGGACAGGGGTTGCGGCTTTCTTT. This sequence encodes CSVEDLGTGVAAFF.

The count of this clone is one. The genes are TRBV6-4 and TRBJ2-2, with 9 bases fitting TRBD2. The CDR3 loop spans 15 amino acids. Germline V gene data show CDR1 as MRHNA and CDR2 as SNTAGT. V lost 6 bases, J lost 4 bases, and 6 bases stayed unmatched. This CDR3 is CASSLAGDGTGELFF. The CDR3 nucleotides are TGTGCCAGCAGCTTAGCGGGAGACGGCACCGGGGAGCTGTTTTTT.

This sequence joins TRBV11-1 and TRBJ2-3; D is ambiguous. Germline CDR1 reads SGHAT; CDR2 reads FQDESV (reference sequence). Deletions cut 2 bases from V and 2 bases from J, with 14 bases between. The CDR3 length is 16 residues. The CDR3 is CASSLSSSVYTDTQYF. For the CDR3, the DNA is TGTGCCAGCAGCTTAAGTTCGTCGGTGTACACAGATACGCAGTATTTT.

The chain employs TRBV20-1 and TRBJ1-1; D ambiguous. This CDR3 has 11 residues. Germline CDR1 is DFQATT and CDR2 is SNEGSKA (reference sequence). With 3 bases removed from V and 6 bases from J, the gap between germline ends came to 8 bases. CDR3 nucleotides: TGCAGTGCTAGTTTGAGCGCTGAAGCTTTCTTT. It specifies CSASLSAEAFF.

This chain joins TRBV6-5 and TRBJ2-7, with 8 bases identical to TRBD2. The V segment lost 6 bases and the J segment 3 bases; nucleotides outside the gene matches: 4. This CDR3 spans 13 amino acids. Germline V gene lookup returns CDR1 MNHEY and CDR2 SVGAGI. The CDR3: CASRESGSYEQYF. DNA of the CDR3: TGTGCCAGCAGGGAGAGCGGGAGCTACGAGCAGTACTTC.

The chain recombines TRBV28 with TRBJ1-1; a weak D match, TRBD1 (6 bases). Trimming left V 5 bases short and J 4 bases short, with 17 bases between. The germline V gene encodes CDR1 MDHEN and CDR2 SYDVKM. The CDR3 is made up of 15 amino acids. CDR3 loop: CASSPHPMGATEAFF. CDR3 DNA sequence: TGTGCCAGCAGTCCACACCCTATGGGGGCCACTGAAGCTTTCTTT.

This rearrangement joins TRBV19 to TRBJ1-2, with a weak D call TRBD1 (6 bases). The germline gives CDR1 LNHDA, CDR2 SQIVND (reference sequence). V lost 5 bases, J lost 4 bases, and 17 bases lay in between. The CDR3 loop spans 15 amino acids. CDR3 protein: CASSAPREGGYGYTF. CDR3 DNA: TGTGCCAGTAGTGCCCCCAGGGAAGGGGGCTATGGCTACACCTTC.

The rearrangement joins TRBV9 to TRBJ1-2; D is ambiguous. This CDR3 spans 14 amino acids. V gave up 0 bases and J gave up 0 bases, with 6 bases separating them. The germline V gene encodes CDR1 SGDLS and CDR2 YYNGEE. The CDR3 is CASSVGSANYGYTF. DNA of the CDR3: TGTGCCAGCAGCGTAGGGTCGGCTAACTATGGCTACACCTTC.

This chain uses TRBV7-6 with TRBJ1-4; D perhaps matches TRBD1 (5 bases). The CDR3 loop spans 15 amino acids. V lost 0 bases to trimming and J lost 5 bases, with 10 bases between them. Germline assignment: CDR1 SGHVS and CDR2 FNYEAQ. CDR3 in DNA: TGTGCCAGCAGCTTAGCGCAGGGTACGAATGAAAAACTGTTTTTT. Amino acid sequence: CASSLAQGTNEKLFF. Combining the CDR3 with reference TRBV7-6 and TRBJ1-4 gives the whole variable domain GAGVSQSPRYKVTKRGQDVALRCDPISGHVSLYWYRQALGQGPEFLTYFNYEAQQDKSGLPNDRFSAERPEGSISTLTIQRTEQRDSAMYRCASSLAQGTNEKLFFGSGTQLSVL.

This clone was seen more than once but under ten times. V and J are TRBV19 and TRBJ2-7; 10 bases line up with TRBD1. J lost 6 bases, V lost 3 bases, and 2 bases had no gene match. CDR3 length: 13 residues. Germline V gene data show CDR1 as LNHDA and CDR2 as SQIVND (reference sequence). CDR3 nucleotides: TGTGCCAGTAGTATGGACAGGGGGGCCGAGCAGTACTTC. It specifies CASSMDRGAEQYF. Full variable domain (rest looked up from reference TRBV19 and TRBJ2-7): DGGITQSPKYLFRKEGQNVTLSCEQNLNHDAMYWYRQDPGQGLRLIYYSQIVNDFQKGDIAEGYSVSREKKESFPLTVTSAQKNPTAFYLCASSMDRGAEQYFGPGTRLTVT.

V gene TRBV28 combines with J gene TRBJ1-2; D is unresolved. Germline V gives CDR1 MDHEN, CDR2 SYDVKM. V was pared by 3 bases and J by 0 bases, with 8 bases between. The CDR3 totals 14 residues. CDR3 loop: CASSFTEPNYGYTF. In DNA, the CDR3 is TGTGCCAGCAGTTTTACTGAACCTAACTATGGCTACACCTTC.

J is TRBJ2-1 and V is TRBV5-1; 9 bases map to TRBD2. V trimming: 0 bases; J trimming: 9 bases; junction bases outside the gene matches: 4. CDR1 and CDR2 from the germline V gene are SGHRS and YFSETQ. This CDR3 is 14 amino acids long. The CDR3 spells CASSLGSGRSEQFF. CDR3 coding DNA: TGCGCCAGCAGCTTGGGTAGCGGGAGAAGTGAGCAGTTCTTC.